The sequence of this TCR beta chain was determined in a study of T-cell reconstitution after alpha-beta-depleted transplantation in children. The germline V gene encodes CDR1 SGHTA and CDR2 FQGNSA. This CDR3 contains 16 residues. V shed 5 bases, J shed 0 bases, and the junction held 7 bases outside the gene matches. Molecular barcoding with unique molecular identifiers was used for the TCRbeta library. TCRdb re-analysed the PCR reads in MiXCR, keeping a single row per CDR3 protein. The sample yields 100,000 to 130,000 distinct CDR3 sequences, approximately 6.4% seen once. Study-wide results and caveats: As was reported, about two months after transplant, alpha-beta T cells came from several hundred expanded graft clones. High day-60 TCRbeta diversity in some patients came from surviving recipient T cells and thymic progenitors. Diversity and T-cell counts at one year after transplant derived mostly from new T cells.

This clonotype was counted a few times. Its antigen is still unknown. The chain couples TRBV7-2 to TRBJ2-1, with TRBD2 matching 7 bases. This sequence originates from a male patient aged 2-10 years who had a stem cell transplant for acute lymphoblastic leukemia, so the T cells may come from the graft donor. The source material was PBMCs, mostly from graft donor cells, sampled 360 days after TCRalphabeta/CD19-depleted stem cell transplant. This chain's CDR3 is CASSVGLVSSYNEQFF. The CDR3 coding sequence is TGTGCCAGCAGCGTAGGACTAGTAAGCTCCTACAATGAGCAGTTCTTC. The entire variable domain, with the rest obtained from reference TRBV7-2 and TRBJ2-1, is as follows: GAGVSQSPSNKVTEKGKDVELRCDPISGHTALYWYRQSLGQGLEFLIYFQGNSAPDKSGLPSDRFSAERTGGSVSTLTIQRTQQEDSAVYLCASSVGLVSSYNEQFFGPGTRLTVL.